The T cell receptor (beta chain) described here comes from a study of T-cell reconstitution after alpha-beta-depleted transplantation in children. This clonotype was counted a few times. Unique molecular identifiers were incorporated when the TCRbeta library was constructed. TCRdb re-analysed the PCR reads in MiXCR, keeping a single row per CDR3 protein. The sample lists hundreds of thousands of distinct CDR3 sequences, 18% occurring once. This CDR3 has 14 amino acids. J was trimmed by 13 bases and V by 1 base; bases with no gene match: 8. The germline V gene has CDR1 SGHRS and CDR2 YFSETQ. J is TRBJ2-5 and V is TRBV5-1, with 12 bases that match TRBD1. This specimen consisted of PBMCs from the stem cell graft donor, obtained from the stem cell graft. The receptor was isolated from a human donor who donated a stem cell graft to a child with acute lymphoblastic leukemia. In nucleotides, the CDR3 is TGCGCCAGCAGCTTGTCCGGGACAGGGGGCTCGACGTACTTC. It is translated as CASSLSGTGGSTYF. The full variable domain, completed using reference TRBV5-1 and TRBJ2-5, is KAGVTQTPRYLIKTRGQQVTLSCSPISGHRSVSWYQQTPGQGLQFLFEYFSETQRNKGNFPGRFSGRQFSNSRSEMNVSTLELGDSALYLCASSLSGTGGSTYFGPGTRLLVL.